This T cell receptor beta chain comes out of a study of control samples from healthy donors and cancer patients (dated by TCRdb to about 2020). The junction carries 15 bases between V and J, which are trimmed by 0 bases and 14 bases respectively. Reading the germline V gene (reference sequence) gives CDR1 LGHDT and CDR2 YNNKEL. Counted from cysteine to phenylalanine, this CDR3 has 13 amino acids. The CDR3 DNA has 39 bases and is translated from base 1. Preparation of the library involved the immunoSEQ multiplex PCR assay. TCRdb mirrors the immuneACCESS table, restricted to in-frame sequences. Some clones are absent from its copies; in checked studies, under half trace to an unresolved V gene, and the reason for the others is unknown. In this sample the table shows 25,000 to 30,000 clones, around nine tenths of which occur a single time. In total, the top ten clones hold about 3.7% of the sample. A remark on this clone: Which antigen it targets is not known. Qualities for individual bases were not recorded, and no much larger clone is one base off.

The origin of this receptor is a female donor with melanoma. Sequencing used formalin-fixed, paraffin-embedded tissue. The chain employs TRBV3-1 (or the pseudogene TRBV3-2) and TRBJ2-3, with the D gene not confidently named. The DNA sequence follows: TGTGCCAGCAGCCAAGAAGTAGCTCTTGGTGTGTATTTT. This translates into CASSQEVALGVYF.